This entry concerns a single T cell receptor beta chain. Its matching antigen is unknown. V dropped 7 bases and J dropped 6 bases, with 23 bases sitting between them. The CDR3 is 15 amino acids. Germline lookup yields CDR1 SGHKS and CDR2 YYEKEE (reference sequence). The data originate from a study of T cell responses to AZD1222 COVID-19 vaccine. The data were produced by immunoSEQ multiplex PCR, yet TCRdb's version contains in-frame clones alone and is incomplete. The data contain 250,000 to 300,000 clones, approximately 94% of them singletons. Study-level points and caveats: Dominant CD4 TCR responses targeted spike regions 160-218 and 743-854.

This sequence was found in an adult who received the AZD1222 COVID-19 vaccine. The sequencing here drew on peripheral blood, taken 28 days after the second AZD1222 dose. V usage is TRBV5-5 and J usage is TRBJ2-7; maybe TRBD2 (6 bases). CDR3 region: CASGPEVGRPSEQYF. CDR3 bases: TGTGCCAGCGGCCCCGAAGTCGGGAGACCATCCGAGCAGTACTTC.